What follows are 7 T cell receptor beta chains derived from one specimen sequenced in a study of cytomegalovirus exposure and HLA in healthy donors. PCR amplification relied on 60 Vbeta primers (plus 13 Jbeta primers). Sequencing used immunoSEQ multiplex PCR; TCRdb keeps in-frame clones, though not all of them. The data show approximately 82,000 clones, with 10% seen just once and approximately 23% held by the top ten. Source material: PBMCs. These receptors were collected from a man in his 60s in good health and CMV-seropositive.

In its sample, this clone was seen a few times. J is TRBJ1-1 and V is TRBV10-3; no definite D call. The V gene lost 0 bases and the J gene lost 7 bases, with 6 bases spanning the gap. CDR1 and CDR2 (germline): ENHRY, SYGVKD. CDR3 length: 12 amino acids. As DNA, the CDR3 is TGTGCCATCAGTGAGTCGGCAGATGAAGCTTTCTTT. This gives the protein CAISESADEAFF.

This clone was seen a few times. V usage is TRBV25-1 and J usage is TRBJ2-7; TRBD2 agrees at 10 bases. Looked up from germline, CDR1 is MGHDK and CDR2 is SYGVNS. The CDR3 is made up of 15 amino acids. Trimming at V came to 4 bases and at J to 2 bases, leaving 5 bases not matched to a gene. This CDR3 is CASSANLAGAYEQYF. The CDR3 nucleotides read TGTGCCAGCAGTGCCAACCTAGCGGGAGCCTACGAGCAGTACTTC.

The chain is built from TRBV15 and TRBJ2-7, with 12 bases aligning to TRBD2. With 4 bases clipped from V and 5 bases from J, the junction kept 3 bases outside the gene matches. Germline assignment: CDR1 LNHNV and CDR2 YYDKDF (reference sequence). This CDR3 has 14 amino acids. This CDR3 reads CATSTRTSGNEQYF. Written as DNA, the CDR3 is TGTGCCACCAGCACTCGGACTAGCGGGAACGAGCAGTACTTC. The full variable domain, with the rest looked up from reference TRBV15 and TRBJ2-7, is DAMVIQNPRYQVTQFGKPVTLSCSQTLNHNVMYWYQQKSSQAPKLLFHYYDKDFNNEADTPDNFQSRRPNTSFCFLDIRSPGLGDTAMYLCATSTRTSGNEQYFGPGTRLTVT.

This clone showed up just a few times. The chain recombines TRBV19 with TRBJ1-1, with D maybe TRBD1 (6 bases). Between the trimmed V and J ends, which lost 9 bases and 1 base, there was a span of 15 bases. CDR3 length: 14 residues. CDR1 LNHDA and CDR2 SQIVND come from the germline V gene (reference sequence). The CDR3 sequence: CASKPRTENTEAFF. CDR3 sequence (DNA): TGTGCCAGCAAACCGCGGACAGAGAACACTGAAGCTTTCTTT.

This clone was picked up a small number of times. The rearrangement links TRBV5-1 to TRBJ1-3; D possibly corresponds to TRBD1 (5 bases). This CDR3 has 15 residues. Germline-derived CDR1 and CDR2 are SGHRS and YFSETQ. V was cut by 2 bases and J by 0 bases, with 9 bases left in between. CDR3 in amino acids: CASSLGAYSGNTIYF. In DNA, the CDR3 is TGCGCCAGCAGCTTAGGGGCTTACTCTGGAAACACCATATATTTT.

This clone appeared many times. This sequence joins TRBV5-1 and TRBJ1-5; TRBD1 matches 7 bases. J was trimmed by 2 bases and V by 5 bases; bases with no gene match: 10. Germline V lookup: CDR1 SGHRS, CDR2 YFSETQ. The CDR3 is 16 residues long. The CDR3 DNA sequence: TGCGCCAGCAGAAGACAGGGAGAGGTTCGCAATCAGCCCCAGCATTTT. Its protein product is CASRRQGEVRNQPQHF.

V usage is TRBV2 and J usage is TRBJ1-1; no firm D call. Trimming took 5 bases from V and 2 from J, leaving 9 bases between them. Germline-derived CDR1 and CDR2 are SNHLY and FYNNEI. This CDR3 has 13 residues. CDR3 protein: CASSPSGNTEAFF. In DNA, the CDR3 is TGTGCCAGCAGTCCATCGGGTAACACTGAAGCTTTCTTT.